The 22 T cell receptor beta chains listed next were all sequenced from one sample in a study of control samples from healthy donors and cancer patients. Assay used: immunoSEQ multiplex PCR; TCRdb lists only in-frame clones, some missing. The sample includes some 150,000 clones, approximately 94% of them seen just once. What was sequenced was PBMCs. The receptors derive from a man aged 55 to 69 with colorectal cancer.

CDR3 in amino acids: CASSEAIYNEQFF. The DNA for the CDR3 is TGTGCCAGCAGTGAGGCCATCTACAATGAGCAGTTCTTC. The chain combines TRBV6-1 with TRBJ2-1, with D uncertain. Trimming cost V 3 bases and J 3 bases, with 6 bases left between them. Germline loops: CDR1 MNHNS, CDR2 SASEGT. The CDR3 spans 13 residues.

The chain recombines TRBV7-9 with TRBJ2-3; D gene unclear. The CDR3 consists of 13 residues. CDR1 is SEHNR and CDR2 is FQNEAQ in the germline V gene (reference sequence). V lost 6 bases, J lost 2 bases, and 9 bases lay in between. CDR3 nucleotide sequence: TGTGCCAGCAGTCTTATGACCACAGATACGCAGTATTTT. The encoded protein is CASSLMTTDTQYF.

This chain joins TRBV2 and TRBJ2-1, with D tentatively TRBD1 or TRBD2 (5 bases each). The germline V and J ends were trimmed by 6 bases and 9 bases, with 15 bases remaining between them. The CDR3 extends over 13 amino acids. Germline-derived CDR1 and CDR2 are SNHLY and FYNNEI. The CDR3 region has the DNA TGTGCCAGCAGCGGGGACCACCTTGGTGAGCAGTTCTTC. Protein sequence: CASSGDHLGEQFF.

The genes are TRBV7-9 and TRBJ2-7, with 9 bases identical to TRBD1. This CDR3 comprises 14 residues. The V segment lost 7 bases and the J segment 5 bases; nucleotides outside the gene matches: 9. Looked up from germline, CDR1 is SEHNR and CDR2 is FQNEAQ (reference sequence). The CDR3 spells CASTRGTGQNEQYF. The CDR3 DNA sequence: TGTGCCAGCACCCGCGGGACAGGGCAAAACGAGCAGTACTTC. The variable domain in full, completed from reference TRBV7-9 and TRBJ2-7, reads DTGVSQNPRHKITKRGQNVTFRCDPISEHNRLYWYRQTLGQGPEFLTYFQNEAQLEKSRLLSDRFSAERPKGSFSTLEIQRTEQGDSAMYLCASTRGTGQNEQYFGPGTRLTVT.

This chain links TRBV19 with TRBJ1-1; the D gene is possibly TRBD1 (6 bases). The V end was cut by 6 bases, the J end by 1 base, with 15 bases between. CDR3 length: 15 residues. The germline V gene has CDR1 LNHDA and CDR2 SQIVND (reference sequence). This chain's CDR3 is CASRRQERPNTEAFF. CDR3 nucleotide sequence: TGTGCCAGTAGGAGACAGGAACGCCCGAACACTGAAGCTTTCTTT.

V usage is TRBV12-3 or TRBV12-4 and J usage is TRBJ2-1, with D perhaps assigned TRBD1 or TRBD2 (5 bases each). V was clipped by 4 bases and J by 7 bases, with 8 bases between them. CDR3 length: 12 amino acids. CDR3 amino acids: CASSWGPNEQFF. The CDR3 DNA follows: TGTGCCAGCAGTTGGGGACCTAATGAGCAGTTCTTC.

The sample holds one count of this clone. The J gene is TRBJ2-5, the V gene TRBV5-1, with D maybe TRBD1 (6 bases). Germline V lookup: CDR1 SGHRS, CDR2 YFSETQ. V dropped 5 bases and J dropped 2 bases, with 7 bases sitting between them. CDR3 size: 12 residues. CDR3 loop: CASRGQQETQYF. The CDR3 DNA reads as TGCGCCAGCAGAGGACAGCAAGAGACCCAGTACTTC.

The chain joins TRBV6-5 to TRBJ2-2; 10 bases line up with TRBD1. The CDR3 loop spans 15 amino acids. Germline loops: CDR1 MNHEY, CDR2 SVGAGI. J was trimmed by 2 bases and V by 7 bases; bases with no gene match: 4. The CDR3 is CASTRQGANTGELFF. The CDR3, as DNA: TGTGCCAGCACTCGACAGGGGGCTAACACCGGGGAGCTGTTTTTT.

This chain links TRBV4-1 with TRBJ1-2, with unresolved D. Germline CDR1 is MGHRA and CDR2 is YSYEKL. This CDR3 spans 15 amino acids. The V end lost 0 bases, the J end lost 4 bases, and 12 bases lay between the germline ends. The CDR3 region has the DNA TGCGCCAGCAGCCAAGAGTCCAGGCGCTTCTATGGCTACACCTTC. As protein: CASSQESRRFYGYTF.

The chain joins TRBV30 to TRBJ1-5, with no clear D. This CDR3 has 13 residues. Trimming cost V 2 bases and J 5 bases, with 10 bases left between them. Per the germline V gene, CDR1 is GTSNPN and CDR2 is SVGIG (reference sequence). This CDR3 is CAWSLWGDQPQHF. The CDR3 DNA is TGTGCCTGGAGTCTGTGGGGAGATCAGCCCCAGCATTTT.

V usage is TRBV6-4 and J usage is TRBJ2-2; 8 positions agree with TRBD1. Germline values: CDR1 MRHNA, CDR2 SNTAGT. V gave up 8 bases and J gave up 3 bases; unmatched junction bases: 5. This CDR3 spans 14 amino acids. The CDR3 coding sequence is TGTGCCAGCCGAAAGACAGGGGACACCGGGGAGCTGTTTTTT. This gives the protein CASRKTGDTGELFF.

The chain is built from TRBV2 and TRBJ2-3; D ambiguous. V was cut by 4 bases and J by 14 bases, with 22 bases left in between. This CDR3 contains 14 residues. Germline values: CDR1 SNHLY, CDR2 FYNNEI. The CDR3 loop is CASSGLVLVANPYF. Written as DNA, the CDR3 is TGTGCCAGCAGTGGTCTGGTTCTCGTGGCAAACCCGTATTTT.

The gene calls are TRBV2 and TRBJ1-1, with D perhaps matching TRBD1 (5 bases). The CDR3 length is 13 residues. In germline, CDR1 is SNHLY, CDR2 FYNNEI. V was clipped by 4 bases and J by 1 base, with 7 bases between them. CDR3 sequence: CASSGGRNTEAFF. The CDR3 region has the DNA TGTGCCAGCAGTGGGGGCAGGAACACTGAAGCTTTCTTT.

The rearrangement uses TRBV10-2 and TRBJ1-2; the D is unclear. The V and J ends lost 3 bases and 6 bases respectively, with 5 bases between them. CDR1 and CDR2 from the germline V gene are WSHSY and SAAADI. This CDR3 contains 11 residues. Here the CDR3 reads CASSDLHGYTF. In DNA form, the CDR3 reads TGCGCCAGCAGTGATCTTCATGGCTACACCTTC.

About this clone: The same CDR3 arises from other DNA sequences in this sample as well. The chain has TRBV19 and TRBJ1-2; TRBD1 might be the D (5 bases). Germline assignment: CDR1 LNHDA and CDR2 SQIVND (reference sequence). V shed 3 bases and J shed 5 bases, with 10 bases lying between them. CDR3 length: 13 residues. CDR3 residues: CASSIGQGYGYTF. CDR3 in DNA: TGTGCCAGTAGTATCGGGCAGGGATATGGCTACACCTTC.

The J gene is TRBJ2-1, the V gene TRBV24-1; 9 bases line up with TRBD2. This CDR3 is 15 amino acids long. Unmatched junction bases numbered 8, after V lost 6 bases and J lost 6 bases. Per germline, CDR1 KGHDR and CDR2 SFDVKD. The DNA of the CDR3 is TGTGCCACCAGTCAGGGGCTAGCGGGGCGCAATGAGCAGTTCTTC. Translating gives CATSQGLAGRNEQFF.

As concerns this clone: The germline gene is not matched at one end of the junction; a read error may be the cause. V and J are TRBV3-1 (or the pseudogene TRBV3-2) and TRBJ1-6; a possible D gene is TRBD1 (5 bases). CDR1 is LGHDT, CDR2 YNNKEL, per germline (reference sequence). The CDR3 has 18 residues. The CDR3 loop is CASSEDHIGGRINSPLHF. The DNA of the CDR3 is TGTGCCAGCAGCGAAGACCACATTGGGGGACGGATTAATTCACCCCTCCACTTT.

This clone has only a few counts. The CDR3: CATEGSGDTEAFF. The CDR3, as DNA: TGTGCCACTGAAGGAAGTGGGGACACTGAAGCTTTCTTT. The chain joins TRBV10-3 to TRBJ1-1; D is undetermined. CDR1 and CDR2 (germline): ENHRY, SYGVKD. The CDR3 is 13 residues long. V was pared by 10 bases and J by 3 bases, with 15 bases between.

The rearrangement links TRBV10-3 to TRBJ1-5; D is undetermined. CDR1 is ENHRY, CDR2 SYGVKD, per germline. V was clipped by 0 bases and J by 3 bases, with 12 bases between them. The CDR3 is 16 amino acids. This CDR3 reads CAISESSWAFNQPQHF. CDR3 DNA: TGTGCCATCAGTGAGTCGTCCTGGGCTTTCAATCAGCCCCAGCATTTT.

The CDR3 protein is CASSVGSERYEQYF. DNA of the CDR3: TGTGCCAGCAGCGTAGGGTCTGAGAGGTACGAGCAGTACTTC. The chain combines TRBV6-4 with TRBJ2-7; no clear D. The CDR3 consists of 14 residues. CDR1 is MRHNA, CDR2 SNTAGT, per germline. Trimming cost V 6 bases and J 4 bases, with 16 bases left between them.

The CDR3 spells CSASPHTQNTEAFF. CDR3 coding DNA: TGCAGTGCTAGTCCCCACACACAAAACACTGAAGCTTTCTTT. The chain recombines TRBV20-1 with TRBJ1-1, with unresolved D. Per the germline V gene, CDR1 is DFQATT and CDR2 is SNEGSKA (reference sequence). Trimming pared 3 bases from V and 2 bases from J, leaving 13 bases between. The CDR3 spans 14 residues.

V gene TRBV6-2 or TRBV6-3 combines with J gene TRBJ2-1; the D gene is possibly TRBD2 (6 bases). The CDR3 sequence is 15 residues long. Germline V CDR1 and CDR2: MNHEY, SVGEGT. V was shortened by 6 bases and J by 0 bases, with 12 bases between the two germline ends. CDR3 DNA: TGTGCCAGCAGCCCACGGGGGAGCTCCTACAATGAGCAGTTCTTC. Protein product: CASSPRGSSYNEQFF.